The clone carrying this T cell receptor (beta chain) was observed a handful of times. Its antigen remains unknown. CDR1 and CDR2 from the germline V gene are SGHRS and YFSETQ. The CDR3 has 12 amino acids. V was pared by 7 bases and J by 1 base, with 9 bases between. Through a sample-barcoded 5' primer and a J-beta primer mix, a second PCR was run for 7 to 11 cycles. Each cDNA molecule carried a tag from a template-switch adaptor that contained 12 random nucleotides. TCRdb passed the 5' RACE reads through MiXCR, listing each CDR3 protein once. The top ten clones hold less than 20% of a sample with about 780,000 distinct CDR3 sequences, 35% to 60% of them seen once. No fewer than 5.5 micrograms of total RNA were isolated from every sample. These data originate in a study of blood T cells in healthy people across ages. Regarding the study as a whole: Reliance upon unsorted PBMCs precluded definitive naive versus antigen-experienced comparison. Naive CD4+ cell counts and diversity both ran higher in long-lived than in aged donors.

The sample comprised blood. This TCR was recovered from an older man in good health. The chain has TRBV5-1 and TRBJ2-7; D might be TRBD2 (5 bases). CDR3 DNA: TGCGCCAGCGGACTTAAGTCCTACGAGCAGTACTTC. Translating it yields CASGLKSYEQYF.